Below are 21 T cell receptor beta chains sequenced from a single sample in a study of T-cell reconstitution after alpha-beta-depleted transplantation in children (TCRdb year 2016). The treatment or condition label on this specimen signifies: allogeneic hematopoietic cell transplantation with graft depleted of TCRalphabeta T cells and CD19 B cells. The method behind the library was PCR. Sequenced on an Illumina HiSeq 2500. Molecular barcoding was employed in the preparation of TCR libraries, with unique molecular identifiers being used to normalize TCRbeta repertoire quantification. In-frame beta chains were kept once TCRdb had trimmed the public reads at Q25 with fastp and called clones with MiXCR. Rows are combined by CDR3 protein, so each entry shows the most common genes and DNA. Here the sample has approximately 650,000 distinct CDR3 sequences; around 13% occur a single time. In total, the top ten clones hold 0.65% to 0.9% of the sample.

The sample in question was PBMCs, obtained before TCRalphabeta/CD19-depleted stem cell transplant. Receptors originate from a girl aged 2-15 years with congenital amegakaryocytic thrombocytopenia, due to receive a stem cell transplant.

This rearrangement joins TRBV5-1 to TRBJ2-2; D ambiguous. Germline V lookup: CDR1 SGHRS, CDR2 YFSETQ. The CDR3 is 15 residues long. V lost 0 bases and J 1 base, leaving 7 bases between the germline ends. As DNA, the CDR3 is TGCGCCAGCAGCTTGGGGCCAGAGAACACCGGGGAGCTGTTTTTT. Translating it yields CASSLGPENTGELFF.

This clonotype has more than one count but fewer than ten. This chain joins TRBV5-1 and TRBJ2-1; the match to TRBD2 covers 8 bases. Looked up from germline, CDR1 is SGHRS and CDR2 is YFSETQ. The ends lost 8 bases at V and 4 bases at J; junction bases unmatched: 14. The CDR3 length is 16 residues. CDR3 in DNA: TGCGCCAGTCAGATTACTAGCGGAGGGCTTTACAATGAGCAGTTCTTC. The encoded protein is CASQITSGGLYNEQFF.

This clonotype was seen only a few times. This chain connects TRBV24-1 to TRBJ2-2; the match to TRBD2 covers 7 bases. V was pared by 6 bases and J by 0 bases, with 3 bases of the junction left unmatched. CDR1 KGHDR and CDR2 SFDVKD come from the germline V gene. The CDR3 totals 15 residues. The CDR3 bases are TGTGCCACCAGTCATACTAGCGCGAACACCGGGGAGCTGTTTTTT. Translation gives CATSHTSANTGELFF.

Ten or more counts support this clonotype. V and J are TRBV12-3 or TRBV12-4 and TRBJ2-1; D is possibly TRBD2 (5 bases). The CDR3 length is 14 residues. Trimming cost V 2 bases and J 6 bases, with 11 bases left between them. The CDR3 DNA sequence: TGTGCCAGCAGTTTATTCAGCGGTCCCAATGAGCAGTTCTTC. This translates into CASSLFSGPNEQFF.

V and J are TRBV7-6 and TRBJ2-1; D is uncertain. The CDR3 extends over 16 amino acids. Germline CDR1 reads SGHVS; CDR2 reads FNYEAQ. The V and J ends lost 0 bases and 5 bases respectively, with 14 bases between them. The CDR3: CASSLAWLPKDNEQFF. The CDR3 DNA follows: TGTGCCAGCAGCTTAGCTTGGCTGCCCAAGGACAATGAGCAGTTCTTC.

This clonotype came up many times. Here the CDR3 reads CSARGAWDSEAFF. As DNA, the CDR3 is TGCAGTGCTAGAGGGGCGTGGGATTCTGAAGCTTTCTTT. The chain is built from TRBV20-1 and TRBJ1-1; D unclear. CDR3 length equals 13 residues. V shed 1 base and J shed 6 bases, with 12 bases lying between them. Germline V gives CDR1 DFQATT, CDR2 SNEGSKA (reference sequence).

This clonotype was counted at least ten times. This chain uses TRBV5-1 with TRBJ2-3; the D gene is possibly TRBD1 (6 bases). The CDR3 has 15 residues. Trimming pared 4 bases from V and 2 bases from J, leaving 14 bases between. Germline lookup yields CDR1 SGHRS and CDR2 YFSETQ. The CDR3 loop is CASSPISGDTDTQYF. DNA for the CDR3: TGCGCCAGCAGCCCAATATCAGGGGACACAGATACGCAGTATTTT.

This clonotype was observed a few times. The genes are TRBV7-2 and TRBJ1-1; 10 nucleotides agree with TRBD1. The CDR3 runs to 15 residues. Germline V gives CDR1 SGHTA, CDR2 FQGNSA. Trimming took 5 bases from V and 4 from J; bases not matched to a gene: 7. In nucleotides, the CDR3 is TGTGCCAGCAGCGACAGGACAGGGGGGTCCACTGAAGCTTTCTTT. It translates to CASSDRTGGSTEAFF.

This clonotype was seen repeatedly, ten times or more. The chain carries TRBV27 and TRBJ2-3; the D is unclear. The CDR3 sequence is 14 residues long. Trimming shortened V by 5 bases and J by 8 bases, and 17 bases separated the two germline ends. The germline CDR1 and CDR2 sequences are MNHEY and SMNVEV (reference sequence). The CDR3 DNA sequence: TGTGCCAGCAGTCTCCAATCGGCCCCCAGTACGCAGTATTTT. Its protein product is CASSLQSAPSTQYF.

Remarks on this clonotype: This could be a read error, since a much larger clone is one nucleotide away. This chain joins TRBV4-1 and TRBJ1-1; D is undetermined. Trimming took 1 base from V and 3 from J, leaving 15 bases between them. CDR3 length equals 16 residues. CDR1 is MGHRA, CDR2 YSYEKL, per germline. The CDR3 reads CASSQGPEGWHTEAFF. In DNA form, the CDR3 reads TGCGCCAGCAGCCAAGGGCCCGAGGGCTGGCACACTGAAGCTTTCTTT.

J is TRBJ2-5 and V is TRBV28; 12 nucleotides line up with TRBD2. Germline V CDR1 and CDR2: MDHEN, SYDVKM. The CDR3 sequence is 16 residues long. J gave up 7 bases and V 7 bases, and 13 bases lay outside the gene matches. The CDR3 DNA reads TGTGCCAGCACCTTACTAGCGGGAGGACCCGTAGGGACCCAGTACTTC. This translates into CASTLLAGGPVGTQYF.

In its sample, this clonotype was seen a few times. The J gene is TRBJ2-7, the V gene TRBV20-1; TRBD2 matches 13 bases. The junction had 8 bases not matched to a gene; V was cut back by 4 bases and J by 2 bases. Germline loops: CDR1 DFQATT, CDR2 SNEGSKA (reference sequence). This CDR3 spans 16 amino acids. The CDR3, as DNA: TGCAGTGCTACCGGGACTAGCGGGAACGCGCCCTACGAGCAGTACTTC. Its protein product is CSATGTSGNAPYEQYF.

At least ten counts were recorded for this clonotype. V is TRBV6-5 and J is TRBJ2-2; 10 bases line up with TRBD2. CDR1 is MNHEY and CDR2 is SVGAGI in the germline V gene. The V gene end was trimmed by 5 bases and the J gene end by 4 bases; junction bases not matched to a gene: 1. The CDR3 contains 14 residues. The CDR3 nucleotides read TGTGCCAGCAGTAGCGGGAGGGCCACCGGGGAGCTGTTTTTT. Translating it yields CASSSGRATGELFF.

This clonotype occurred many times. The chain combines TRBV6-1 with TRBJ1-5, with a weak D call TRBD1 (6 bases). This CDR3 spans 16 amino acids. Germline-derived CDR1 and CDR2 are MNHNS and SASEGT. Trimming left V 6 bases short and J 0 bases short, with 15 bases between. The CDR3 is CASRSRGGTSNQPQHF. As DNA, the CDR3 is TGTGCCAGCAGATCCCGAGGGGGTACTAGCAATCAGCCCCAGCATTTT.

There are many counts of this clonotype. The V gene is TRBV5-1, the J gene TRBJ2-3; D may be TRBD2 (5 bases). The CDR3 runs to 14 residues. V was shortened by 4 bases and J by 2 bases, with 11 bases between the two germline ends. Germline V lookup: CDR1 SGHRS, CDR2 YFSETQ. CDR3 sequence (DNA): TGCGCCAGCAGCCCCGGACTCTTCACAGATACGCAGTATTTT. It codes for CASSPGLFTDTQYF. The whole variable domain, filled in from reference TRBV5-1 and TRBJ2-3, reads KAGVTQTPRYLIKTRGQQVTLSCSPISGHRSVSWYQQTPGQGLQFLFEYFSETQRNKGNFPGRFSGRQFSNSRSEMNVSTLELGDSALYLCASSPGLFTDTQYFGPGTRLTVL.

This clonotype was seen only a few times. The CDR3 is CASSPTGAGGTYEQYF. CDR3 in DNA: TGTGCCAGCAGTCCGACGGGCGCGGGAGGTACCTACGAGCAGTACTTC. J is TRBJ2-7 and V is TRBV28, with 8 bases fitting TRBD2. J gave up 2 bases and V 5 bases, and 11 bases lay outside the gene matches. The CDR3 has 16 amino acids. CDR1 is MDHEN and CDR2 is SYDVKM in the germline V gene.

At least ten counts were recorded for this clonotype. V is TRBV20-1 and J is TRBJ2-1; 9 bases map to TRBD2. V was clipped by 5 bases and J by 7 bases; unmatched bases: 6. Germline CDR1 and CDR2: DFQATT and SNEGSKA (reference sequence). CDR3 length: 13 amino acids. The CDR3 bases are TGCAGTGCTTCGACTAGCGGTGGGAATGAGCAGTTCTTC. Its translation: CSASTSGGNEQFF.

This clonotype showed up just a few times. The V gene is TRBV7-8, the J gene TRBJ2-2; TRBD1 is a possible D gene (6 bases). The germline V gene has CDR1 SGHVS and CDR2 FQNEAQ. The V and J ends lost 5 bases and 2 bases respectively, with 12 bases between them. CDR3 length: 15 residues. In DNA, the CDR3 is TGTGCCAGCAGCCCCGACAGGATTAACACCGGGGAGCTGTTTTTT. Its translation: CASSPDRINTGELFF.

This clonotype has only a few counts. The chain links TRBV7-2 to TRBJ1-2, with D unclear. The CDR3 has 16 residues. The V end lost 1 base, the J end lost 4 bases, and 16 bases lay between the germline ends. Per germline, CDR1 SGHTA and CDR2 FQGNSA. The CDR3 loop reads CASSLESMGPGYGYTF. The DNA for the CDR3 is TGTGCCAGCAGCTTAGAATCGATGGGTCCCGGCTATGGCTACACCTTC.

Ten or more counts support this clonotype. V usage is TRBV5-1 and J usage is TRBJ1-6; 8 positions agree with TRBD1. The V gene's germline CDR1 is SGHRS and CDR2 YFSETQ. Trimming at V came to 1 base and at J to 8 bases, leaving 5 bases not matched to a gene. The CDR3 totals 15 residues. CDR3 sequence (DNA): TGCGCCAGCAGCTTGAGTGGACAGGGAGATTCACCCCTCCACTTT. Translating it yields CASSLSGQGDSPLHF.

This clonotype was picked up many times. The V call is TRBV20-1, the J call TRBJ1-3; 8 bases fit TRBD1. The germline V gene has CDR1 DFQATT and CDR2 SNEGSKA (reference sequence). CDR3 length: 16 residues. The J segment lost 0 bases and the V segment lost 1 base, leaving 5 bases of the junction unmatched. Written as DNA, the CDR3 is TGCAGTGCTAGAGTCGGACAGGGCAGCTCTGGAAACACCATATATTTT. Its translation is CSARVGQGSSGNTIYF.